The 8 T cell receptor beta chains reported below all come from one sample, sequenced in a study of blood T cell repertoires in COVID-19. Assay: immunoSEQ multiplex PCR; the TCRdb copy retains only in-frame clones and omits some. The sample carries 650,000 to 800,000 clones, about nine tenths recorded once. Sequencing was done on a sample of peripheral blood. These receptors came from a woman aged 18-29 years with acute or convalescent COVID-19.

This clone came up a few times. The gene calls are TRBV3-1 (or the pseudogene TRBV3-2) and TRBJ1-5; the D gene is possibly TRBD1 (5 bases). V lost 5 bases, J lost 4 bases, and 15 bases lay in between. CDR1 LGHDT and CDR2 YNNKEL come from the germline V gene (reference sequence). The CDR3 contains 15 residues. The CDR3 here is CASSSTDNSNQPQHF. The DNA of the CDR3 is TGTGCCAGCAGCTCTACGGACAATTCGAATCAGCCCCAGCATTTT.

The genes are TRBV13 and TRBJ1-2; 7 positions agree with TRBD1. CDR1 is PRHDT, CDR2 FYEKMQ, per germline (reference sequence). V lost 5 bases, J lost 8 bases, and 14 bases stayed unmatched. CDR3 length: 15 amino acids. The CDR3 region is CASSPDRQGLWGYTF. DNA for the CDR3: TGTGCCAGCAGCCCGGACCGACAGGGCCTTTGGGGCTACACCTTC.

This chain connects TRBV6-4 to TRBJ1-2, with 8 bases matching TRBD1. Germline CDR1 and CDR2: MRHNA and SNTAGT. The length of the CDR3 is 14 residues. V was clipped by 6 bases and J by 0 bases; unmatched bases: 3. DNA for the CDR3: TGTGCCAGCAGGAAGACAGGGGCTAACTATGGCTACACCTTC. Its translation: CASRKTGANYGYTF.

The V and J genes are TRBV27 and TRBJ1-2; a possible D gene is TRBD1 (5 bases). Germline V gene sequence: CDR1 MNHEY, CDR2 SMNVEV (reference sequence). The CDR3 contains 15 residues. Trimming stripped 0 bases from V and 8 bases from J, with 16 bases between. CDR3 coding DNA: TGTGCCAGCAGTTTATCGGATCCAGGGTTATACGGCTACACCTTC. The encoded protein is CASSLSDPGLYGYTF.

V is TRBV30 and J is TRBJ1-3; D uncertain. The CDR3 contains 13 residues. Germline V gives CDR1 GTSNPN, CDR2 SVGIG (reference sequence). V gave up 5 bases and J gave up 0 bases, with 8 bases separating them. CDR3 bases: TGTGCCTGGGGCAAGTACTCTGGAAACACCATATATTTT. Its protein product is CAWGKYSGNTIYF.

The chain has TRBV14 and TRBJ2-5, with D possibly TRBD1 on 5 matching bases. Germline assignment: CDR1 SGHDN and CDR2 FVKESK. Between the trimmed V and J ends, which lost 4 bases and 2 bases, there was a span of 17 bases. CDR3 length: 16 amino acids. The CDR3 here is CASSLRDREDQETQYF. The CDR3 DNA reads TGTGCCAGCAGCCTAAGAGACAGAGAGGATCAAGAGACCCAGTACTTC.

CDR3 DNA: TGTGCCAGCAGATTACAGCCTAATGAAAAACTGTTTTTT. Amino acids: CASRLQPNEKLFF. The J gene is TRBJ1-4, the V gene TRBV2; D not certain. Germline loops: CDR1 SNHLY, CDR2 FYNNEI. The CDR3 runs 13 residues. The V gene lost 6 bases and the J gene lost 3 bases, with 8 bases spanning the gap.

V gene TRBV29-1 combines with J gene TRBJ1-1; D not certain. Trimming took off 5 bases at V and 0 bases at J, with 7 bases between the two ends. The CDR3 sequence is 12 residues long. Germline V CDR1 and CDR2: SQVTM, ANQGSEA. CDR3 in amino acids: CSVLTVNTEAFF. The DNA of the CDR3 is TGCAGCGTTTTAACAGTGAACACTGAAGCTTTCTTT.